These 32 T cell receptor beta chains share one sample of origin, sequenced in a study of regulatory T cells in long-lasting Graves disease. This sample's time point: newly diagnosed GD, antithyroid drugs for less than 3 months. Researchers made the TCR library from RNA that was extracted from PBMCs. Relying on iRepertoire HTBI primers and Arm-PCR of CDR3 regions, the team built TCR beta libraries. Each CDR3 protein is one row after TCRdb ran MiXCR on the multiplex PCR reads. The sample has approximately 400,000 distinct CDR3 sequences, 15% seen once. The same specimen was also included in a second study, on T cells in Graves' hyperthyroidism and ophthalmopathy.

Sample: peripheral blood mononuclear cells (PBMCs), taken at new diagnosis, from a patient treated with antithyroid drugs. These receptors all stem from a woman between 25 and 40 years old with Graves disease.

This clonotype was counted many times. V gene TRBV3-1 combines with J gene TRBJ2-7, with 11 nucleotides matching TRBD2. The CDR3 totals 18 residues. V was pared by 0 bases and J by 3 bases, with 10 bases of the junction left unmatched. Germline V gives CDR1 LGHDT, CDR2 YNNKEL (reference sequence). In nucleotides, the CDR3 is TGTGCCAGCAGCCAAGATCAAGGACTAGCGGGTAACCTCTACGAGCAGTACTTC. Encoded protein: CASSQDQGLAGNLYEQYF.

This clonotype was seen many times. This chain joins TRBV2 and TRBJ1-1; the D is unclear. Germline V gene sequence: CDR1 SNHLY, CDR2 FYNNEI. The CDR3 is 11 residues long. Trimming shortened V by 8 bases and J by 5 bases, and 9 bases separated the two germline ends. The CDR3 DNA sequence: TGTGCCAGCTCTGGGCCTACTGAAGCTTTCTTT. This codes for CASSGPTEAFF.

This clonotype was seen only a few times. The rearrangement uses TRBV4-1 and TRBJ1-5; TRBD1 might be the D (5 bases). The CDR3 contains 15 residues. From germline, CDR1 is MGHRA and CDR2 YSYEKL. The V gene lost 0 bases and the J gene lost 8 bases, with 14 bases spanning the gap. Here the CDR3 DNA reads TGCGCCAGCAGCCAAGATCTGGCGGGACGGGAGCCCCAGCATTTT. Translating it yields CASSQDLAGREPQHF.

This clonotype was picked up many times. The chain couples TRBV29-1 to TRBJ2-1, with 9 bases fitting TRBD2. CDR1 and CDR2 (germline): SQVTM, ANQGSEA. The CDR3 consists of 16 residues. The V segment lost 1 base and the J segment 4 bases; nucleotides outside the gene matches: 8. CDR3 amino acids: CSVEGQSGRWYNEQFF. The CDR3 DNA reads as TGCAGCGTTGAAGGTCAGAGCGGGAGGTGGTACAATGAGCAGTTCTTC.

CDR3 loop: CASMGDTQYF. The DNA of the CDR3 is TGTGCCAGCATGGGAGATACGCAGTATTTT. The chain recombines TRBV6-1 with TRBJ2-3; the D is unclear. From germline, CDR1 is MNHNS and CDR2 SASEGT. Trimming removed 7 bases from V and 5 bases from J, with 4 bases in between. The CDR3 sequence is 10 residues long.

This clonotype was counted many times. The chain couples TRBV2 to TRBJ2-7; a possible D gene is TRBD1 (7 bases). This CDR3 is 15 amino acids long. Germline V gene sequence: CDR1 SNHLY, CDR2 FYNNEI. V lost 6 bases to trimming and J lost 4 bases, with 19 bases between them. The CDR3, as DNA: TGTGCCAGCAGGGAGGGGGCAGGTTTTTCTTACGAGCAGTACTTC. Amino acids: CASREGAGFSYEQYF.

Concerning this clonotype itself: The CDR3 does not end in the conserved phenylalanine or tryptophan, so this is likely a read error. The CDR3 here is CASSPRQGGQPQHL. For the CDR3, the DNA is TGTGCCAGCAGTCCCCGACAGGGAGGCCAGCCCCAGCATCTT. The chain links TRBV27 to TRBJ1-5, with 7 bases matching TRBD1. Germline V CDR1 and CDR2: MNHEY, SMNVEV (reference sequence). V shed 5 bases, J shed 7 bases, and the junction held 8 bases outside the gene matches. This CDR3 spans 14 amino acids.

Worth noting for this clonotype: The junction shows a germline mismatch at one end, possibly a read error. The V call is TRBV20-1, the J call TRBJ2-3; perhaps TRBD1 as D (6 bases). Per germline, CDR1 DFQATT and CDR2 SNEGSKA (reference sequence). The CDR3 has 15 amino acids. CDR3: CNARIQHRAVDTQYF. The CDR3 DNA follows: TGCAATGCTAGAATACAGCACAGGGCGGTGGATACGCAGTATTTT.

The genes are TRBV15 and TRBJ2-3; D may be TRBD1 or TRBD2 (6 bases each). Per germline, CDR1 LNHNV and CDR2 YYDKDF (reference sequence). Trimming removed 5 bases at V and 1 base at J, with 13 bases between. This CDR3 is 15 amino acids long. The CDR3 nucleotides are TGTGCCACCAGCCCGGGGGCTATAGGCACAGATACGCAGTATTTT. It codes for CATSPGAIGTDTQYF. The full variable domain, its missing parts supplied by reference TRBV15 and TRBJ2-3, is DAMVIQNPRYQVTQFGKPVTLSCSQTLNHNVMYWYQQKSSQAPKLLFHYYDKDFNNEADTPDNFQSRRPNTSFCFLDIRSPGLGDTAMYLCATSPGAIGTDTQYFGPGTRLTVL.

This chain uses TRBV7-3 with TRBJ2-1; 7 bases are a match to TRBD1. The V gene's germline CDR1 is SGHTA and CDR2 FQGTGA. V lost 4 bases and J lost 9; bases outside the gene matches: 9. The CDR3 loop spans 14 amino acids. Here the CDR3 DNA reads TGTGCCAGCAGCTATCGACAGGGAGAGGGTGAGCAGTTCTTC. Translating gives CASSYRQGEGEQFF.

This clonotype was recorded a few times. CDR3 nucleotides: TGTGCCAGCGGGGGGACAGGGATCGGCTCTGGAAACACCATATATTTT. It encodes CASGGTGIGSGNTIYF. The gene calls are TRBV2 and TRBJ1-3, with 9 bases lining up with TRBD1. This CDR3 is built from 16 residues. The J segment lost 0 bases and the V segment lost 8 bases, leaving 8 bases of the junction unmatched. Germline CDR1 SNHLY, CDR2 FYNNEI.

The chain joins TRBV4-1 to TRBJ1-3; D gene uncertain. Germline V gene sequence: CDR1 MGHRA, CDR2 YSYEKL. V dropped 1 base and J dropped 5 bases, with 6 bases sitting between them. CDR3 length equals 13 residues. CDR3 region: CASSQADRNTIYF. The DNA for the CDR3 is TGCGCCAGCAGCCAAGCTGACCGAAACACCATATATTTT.

V is TRBV4-1 and J is TRBJ2-7, with no clear D. Deletions cut 0 bases from V and 1 base from J, with 7 bases between. The CDR3 totals 14 residues. Germline loops: CDR1 MGHRA, CDR2 YSYEKL. This chain's CDR3 is CASSQDMGSYEQYF. DNA for the CDR3: TGCGCCAGCAGCCAAGATATGGGTTCCTACGAGCAGTACTTC.

This clonotype was found many times. The gene calls are TRBV27 and TRBJ2-1; D assignment may be TRBD1 or TRBD2 (5 bases each). The CDR3 contains 13 residues. From germline, CDR1 is MNHEY and CDR2 SMNVEV (reference sequence). Between the trimmed V and J ends, which lost 3 bases and 6 bases, there was a span of 9 bases. The CDR3 nucleotides are TGTGCCAGCAGTTTCGGGACGATCAATGAGCAGTTCTTC. Protein: CASSFGTINEQFF.

There are many counts of this clonotype. The V gene is TRBV2, the J gene TRBJ1-2; perhaps TRBD1 as D (5 bases). The CDR3 is made up of 18 amino acids. Trimming stripped 0 bases from V and 4 bases from J, with 21 bases between. Germline V CDR1 and CDR2: SNHLY, FYNNEI. The CDR3 sequence is CASSEALRVWGFAYGYTF. As DNA, the CDR3 is TGTGCCAGCAGTGAAGCGCTTCGCGTTTGGGGGTTTGCCTATGGCTACACCTTC.

This clonotype was seen many times. The CDR3 sequence is CASSLEAAPWGNIQYF. For the CDR3, the DNA is TGTGCCAGCAGCTTAGAGGCAGCGCCGTGGGGGAACATTCAGTACTTC. The chain recombines TRBV7-9 with TRBJ2-4; D assignment may be TRBD1 or TRBD2 (5 bases each). The CDR3 length is 16 residues. Trimming shortened V by 1 base and J by 7 bases, and 17 bases separated the two germline ends. Germline V gene sequence: CDR1 SEHNR, CDR2 FQNEAQ (reference sequence).

In nucleotides, the CDR3 is TGCAGCGTTGAAGCTCCCCTAGCGGGAGTACGGTACTTC. Its protein product is CSVEAPLAGVRYF. The chain joins TRBV29-1 to TRBJ2-7; 10 nucleotides align to TRBD2. With V trimmed by 1 base and J by 12 bases, 9 bases remained unmatched. The CDR3 is 13 amino acids. Germline CDR1 is SQVTM and CDR2 is ANQGSEA.

Points on this clonotype: A much larger clone lies one base from this, so it may be a read error. The chain carries TRBV9 and TRBJ2-5, with no clear D. Germline CDR1 reads SGDLS; CDR2 reads YYNGEE. The CDR3 runs 12 residues. The CDR3 region has the DNA TGTGCCATCAGCTCGGTAGAGGAGACCCAGTACTTC. Translated: CAISSVEETQYF.

This clonotype was seen a few times. V and J are TRBV11-3 and TRBJ2-1, with a tentative D call TRBD2 (5 bases). This CDR3 is 17 amino acids long. Germline V CDR1 and CDR2: SGHNT, YENEEA. V lost 0 bases to trimming and J lost 0 bases, with 12 bases between them. CDR3 sequence reads: CASSLDKLGLSYNEQFF. The CDR3 DNA sequence: TGTGCCAGCAGCTTAGACAAACTAGGCCTCTCCTACAATGAGCAGTTCTTC.

On this clonotype itself: A junction boundary mismatches the germline segment, possibly from a read error. The chain recombines TRBV9 with TRBJ2-5; D is ambiguous. This CDR3 is built from 14 residues. The germline CDR1 and CDR2 sequences are SGDLS and YYNGEE. In nucleotides, the CDR3 is TGTGCCAGCAGCGTAGCGGGCAGGCAAGAGACCCGGTACTTC. It is translated as CASSVAGRQETRYF.

This clonotype was seen at least ten times. V is TRBV3-1 and J is TRBJ2-7; 12 positions agree with TRBD2. The V gene's germline CDR1 is LGHDT and CDR2 YNNKEL (reference sequence). This CDR3 region has 13 residues. Unmatched junction bases numbered 4, after V lost 6 bases and J lost 7 bases. The CDR3 DNA follows: TGTGCCAGCAGTCTAGCGGGAGGGAGGGAGCAGTACTTC. As protein: CASSLAGGREQYF.

Notes on this clonotype: A much larger clonotype is one base distant, so this may be a read error. No DNA is shown, since the ends of the CDR3 on it are uncertain; the CDR3 is the one TCRdb lists. The chain joins TRBV7-2 to TRBJ2-5; the D call of TRBD2 is as the table states it, not checked on the DNA. CDR1 and CDR2 (germline): SGHTA, FQGNSA. Counting both end residues, the CDR3 totals 19 amino acids. The CDR3 sequence is CASSFIREWASGTLETQHF.

This clonotype was recorded many times. The chain couples TRBV20-1 to TRBJ2-3, with D perhaps assigned TRBD1 or TRBD2 (5 bases each). Trimming pared 5 bases from V and 6 bases from J, leaving 18 bases between. Germline V CDR1 and CDR2: DFQATT, SNEGSKA (reference sequence). This CDR3 is built from 14 residues. For the CDR3, the DNA is TGCAGTGCTTCCCCCACCGGGACCTCGGATACGCAGTATTTT. Translated: CSASPTGTSDTQYF.

This sequence joins TRBV7-2 and TRBJ2-2; TRBD2 aligns across 14 bases. The CDR3 consists of 16 residues. The germline gives CDR1 SGHTA, CDR2 FQGNSA. V lost 7 bases to trimming and J lost 3 bases; unmatched junction nucleotides: 4. The DNA of the CDR3 is TGTGCCAGCACCTCGGGACTAGCGGGAGACACCGGGGAGCTGTTTTTT. It specifies CASTSGLAGDTGELFF.

The V and J genes are TRBV20-1 and TRBJ2-1, with 7 bases that match TRBD2. CDR1 and CDR2 (germline): DFQATT, SNEGSKA (reference sequence). The CDR3 length is 13 residues. V trimming: 0 bases; J trimming: 8 bases; junction bases outside the gene matches: 4. The CDR3 nucleotides are TGCAGTGCTAGAGATTTCCGGGAGGATGAGCAGTTCTTC. It encodes CSARDFREDEQFF.

This clonotype appeared many times. The chain combines TRBV2 with TRBJ1-2; weak D call: TRBD1 (5 bases). Trimming cost V 3 bases and J 10 bases, with 18 bases left between them. Germline V lookup: CDR1 SNHLY, CDR2 FYNNEI. The CDR3 covers 14 residues. The CDR3 here is CASSDRERYVDYTF. In DNA, the CDR3 is TGTGCCAGCAGTGACAGGGAACGCTATGTAGACTACACCTTC.

This clonotype has a handful of counts. The CDR3 region has the DNA TGTGCCAGCAGCCCCCAGGGACCCACCTACGAGCAGTACTTC. It is translated as CASSPQGPTYEQYF. The rearrangement joins TRBV9 to TRBJ2-7; D tentatively reads TRBD1 or TRBD2 (5 bases each). The CDR3 sequence is 14 residues long. The V gene's germline CDR1 is SGDLS and CDR2 YYNGEE. V was trimmed by 4 bases and J by 2 bases, leaving 13 bases between them.

This clonotype was seen at least ten times. Here the CDR3 reads CASSETSGTFYNEQFF. The CDR3 bases are TGTGCCAGCAGTGAGACTAGCGGGACGTTCTACAATGAGCAGTTCTTC. The J gene is TRBJ2-1, the V gene TRBV2; 11 bases map to TRBD2. Germline V gene data show CDR1 as SNHLY and CDR2 as FYNNEI. The CDR3 extends over 16 amino acids. The trim removed 3 bases at V and 3 bases at J, leaving 4 bases unmatched.

This clonotype was recorded many times. J is TRBJ2-1 and V is TRBV6-1; D possibly uses TRBD1 or TRBD2 (5 bases each). Germline assignment: CDR1 MNHNS and CDR2 SASEGT. Trimming took off 6 bases at V and 9 bases at J, with 15 bases between the two ends. The CDR3 length is 13 residues. The CDR3: CASSPLGRSEQFF. CDR3 nucleotides: TGTGCCAGCAGCCCCTTGGGACGAAGTGAGCAGTTCTTC.

This clonotype was picked up a small number of times. The V call is TRBV13, the J call TRBJ2-3; TRBD2 matches at 7 bases. After removal of 1 base from V and 1 base from J, the junction contained 5 bases not matched to a gene. CDR3 length: 16 amino acids. Germline V gene lookup returns CDR1 PRHDT and CDR2 FYEKMQ (reference sequence). In DNA, the CDR3 is TGTGCCAGCAGCTTAGAGTCGCTAGCGGGCACAGATACGCAGTATTTT. As protein: CASSLESLAGTDTQYF.

This clonotype has a count of ten or more. The V gene is TRBV11-2, the J gene TRBJ2-7; TRBD1 matches at 9 bases. Germline CDR1 and CDR2: SGHAT and FQNNGV. V lost 3 bases to trimming and J lost 3 bases; unmatched junction nucleotides: 6. CDR3 length: 15 amino acids. In nucleotides, the CDR3 is TGTGCCAGCAGCTTTTTTAAGGACAGGGGCTACGAGCAGTACTTC. Its translation is CASSFFKDRGYEQYF.

This clonotype was seen many times. The J gene is TRBJ1-1, the V gene TRBV2; D is possibly TRBD1 (5 bases). CDR3 length equals 15 residues. CDR1 and CDR2 from the germline V gene are SNHLY and FYNNEI. V gave up 3 bases and J gave up 1 base, with 12 bases separating them. CDR3 sequence (DNA): TGTGCCAGCAGTGAGTTTAGGGGCACGAACACTGAAGCTTTCTTT. Its translation is CASSEFRGTNTEAFF.